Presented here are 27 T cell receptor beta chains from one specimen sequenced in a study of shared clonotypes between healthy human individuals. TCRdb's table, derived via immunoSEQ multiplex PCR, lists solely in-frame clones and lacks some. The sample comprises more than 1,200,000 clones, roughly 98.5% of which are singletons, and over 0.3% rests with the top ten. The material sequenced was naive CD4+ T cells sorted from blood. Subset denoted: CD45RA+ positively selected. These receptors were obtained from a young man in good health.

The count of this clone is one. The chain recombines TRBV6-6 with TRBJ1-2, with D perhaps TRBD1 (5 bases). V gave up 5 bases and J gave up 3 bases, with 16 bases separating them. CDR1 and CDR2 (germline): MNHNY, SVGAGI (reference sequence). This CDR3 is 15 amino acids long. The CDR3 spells CASSRNRDRHYGYTF. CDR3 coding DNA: TGTGCCAGCAGTCGAAATCGGGACCGGCACTATGGCTACACCTTC.

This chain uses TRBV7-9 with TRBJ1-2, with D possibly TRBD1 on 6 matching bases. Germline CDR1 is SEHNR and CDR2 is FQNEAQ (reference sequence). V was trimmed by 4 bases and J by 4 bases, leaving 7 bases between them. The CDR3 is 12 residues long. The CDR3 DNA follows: TGTGCCAGCAGCTCGGACAGCTATGGCTACACCTTC. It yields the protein CASSSDSYGYTF.

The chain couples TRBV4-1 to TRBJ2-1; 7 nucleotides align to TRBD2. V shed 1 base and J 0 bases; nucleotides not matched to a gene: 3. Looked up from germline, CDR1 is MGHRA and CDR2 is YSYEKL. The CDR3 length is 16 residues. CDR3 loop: CASSQGLADSYNEQFF. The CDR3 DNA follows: TGCGCCAGCAGCCAAGGGCTAGCGGACTCCTACAATGAGCAGTTCTTC.

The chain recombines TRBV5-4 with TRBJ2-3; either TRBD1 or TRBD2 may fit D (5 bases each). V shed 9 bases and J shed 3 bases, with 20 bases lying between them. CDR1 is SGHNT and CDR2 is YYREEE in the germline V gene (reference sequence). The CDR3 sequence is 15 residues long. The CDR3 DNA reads TGTGCCACCACCCGCCCGGGGCGAGGAACAGATACGCAGTATTTT. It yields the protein CATTRPGRGTDTQYF.

Written as DNA, the CDR3 is TGTGCCAGCAGTCGGCCGGGACAGGTTAACTACGAGCAGTACTTC. Protein sequence: CASSRPGQVNYEQYF. The chain combines TRBV27 with TRBJ2-7; 8 positions match TRBD1. CDR3 length: 15 amino acids. V was clipped by 5 bases and J by 3 bases; unmatched bases: 9. Germline lookup yields CDR1 MNHEY and CDR2 SMNVEV (reference sequence).

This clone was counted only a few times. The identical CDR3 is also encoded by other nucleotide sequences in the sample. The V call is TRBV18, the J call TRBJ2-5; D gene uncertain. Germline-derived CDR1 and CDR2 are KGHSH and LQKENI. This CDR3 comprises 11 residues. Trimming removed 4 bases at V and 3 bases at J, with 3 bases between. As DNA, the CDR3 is TGTGCCAGCTCACGGGAAGAGACCCAGTACTTC. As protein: CASSREETQYF.

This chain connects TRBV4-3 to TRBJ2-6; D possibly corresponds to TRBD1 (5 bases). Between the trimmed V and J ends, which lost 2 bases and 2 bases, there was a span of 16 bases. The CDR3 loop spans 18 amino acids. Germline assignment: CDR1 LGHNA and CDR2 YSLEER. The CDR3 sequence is CASSQFHSQGTGANVLTF. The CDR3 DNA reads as TGCGCCAGCAGCCAATTCCATTCCCAGGGTACTGGGGCCAACGTCCTGACTTTC.

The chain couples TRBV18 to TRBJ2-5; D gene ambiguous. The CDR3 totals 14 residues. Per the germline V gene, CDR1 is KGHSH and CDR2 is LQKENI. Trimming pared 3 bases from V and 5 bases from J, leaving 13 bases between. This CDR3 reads CASSPSPGRETQYF. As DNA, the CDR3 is TGTGCCAGCTCACCGAGCCCCGGGCGCGAGACCCAGTACTTC.

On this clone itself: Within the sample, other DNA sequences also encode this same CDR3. CDR3 sequence reads: CASSRSTDTQYF. Here the CDR3 DNA reads TGTGCCAGCTCACGTTCCACAGATACGCAGTATTTT. V is TRBV18 and J is TRBJ2-3; no clear D. The CDR3 has 12 amino acids. Germline-derived CDR1 and CDR2 are KGHSH and LQKENI. Trimming took 4 bases from V and 2 from J, leaving 4 bases between them.

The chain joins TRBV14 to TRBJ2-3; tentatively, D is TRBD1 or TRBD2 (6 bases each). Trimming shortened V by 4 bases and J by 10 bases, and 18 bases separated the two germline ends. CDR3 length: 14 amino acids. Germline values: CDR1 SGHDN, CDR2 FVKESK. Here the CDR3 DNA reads TGTGCCAGCAGCCGACTACCGGGGGCCGGAGCGCAGTATTTT. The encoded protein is CASSRLPGAGAQYF.

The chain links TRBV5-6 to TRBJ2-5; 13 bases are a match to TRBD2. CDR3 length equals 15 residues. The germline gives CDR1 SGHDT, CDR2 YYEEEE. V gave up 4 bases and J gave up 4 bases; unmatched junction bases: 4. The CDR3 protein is CASSGLAGAAETQYF. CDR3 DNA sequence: TGTGCCAGCAGCGGACTAGCGGGAGCGGCAGAGACCCAGTACTTC.

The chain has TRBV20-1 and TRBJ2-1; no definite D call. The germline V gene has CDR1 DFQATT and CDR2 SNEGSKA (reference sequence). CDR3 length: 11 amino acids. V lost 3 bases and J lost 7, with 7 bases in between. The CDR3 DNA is TGCAGTGCTAGTTCACGGAATGAGCAGTTCTTC. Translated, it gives CSASSRNEQFF.

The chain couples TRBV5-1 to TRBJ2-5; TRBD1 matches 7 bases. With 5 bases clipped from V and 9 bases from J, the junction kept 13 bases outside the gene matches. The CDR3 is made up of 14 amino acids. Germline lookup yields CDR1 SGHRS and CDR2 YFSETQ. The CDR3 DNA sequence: TGCGCCAGCAGTGAGGGACAGTTTACGGGGTCCCAGTACTTC. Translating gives CASSEGQFTGSQYF.

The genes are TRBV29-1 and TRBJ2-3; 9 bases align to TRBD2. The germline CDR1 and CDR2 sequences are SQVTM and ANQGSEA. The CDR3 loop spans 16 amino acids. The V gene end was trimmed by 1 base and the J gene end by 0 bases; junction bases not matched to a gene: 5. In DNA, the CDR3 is TGCAGCGTTGAAGGGGTGACTAGCGGAAGCACAGATACGCAGTATTTT. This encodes CSVEGVTSGSTDTQYF.

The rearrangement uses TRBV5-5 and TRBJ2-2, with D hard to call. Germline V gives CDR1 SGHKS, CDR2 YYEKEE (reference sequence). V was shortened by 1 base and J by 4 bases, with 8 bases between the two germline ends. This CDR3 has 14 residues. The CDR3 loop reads CASSLWQSTGELFF. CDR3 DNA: TGTGCCAGCAGCTTGTGGCAGTCCACCGGGGAGCTGTTTTTT.

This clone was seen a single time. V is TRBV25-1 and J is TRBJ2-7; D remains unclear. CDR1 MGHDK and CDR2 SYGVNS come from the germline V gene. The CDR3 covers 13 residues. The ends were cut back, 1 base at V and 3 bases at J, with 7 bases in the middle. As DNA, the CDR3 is TGTGCCAGCAGTGAATGGCCCGGCTACGAGCAGTACTTC. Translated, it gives CASSEWPGYEQYF.

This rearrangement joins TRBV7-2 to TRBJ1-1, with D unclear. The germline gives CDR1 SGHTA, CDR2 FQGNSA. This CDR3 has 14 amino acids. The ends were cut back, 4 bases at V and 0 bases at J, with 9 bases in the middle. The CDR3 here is CASSSTLLNTEAFF. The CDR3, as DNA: TGTGCCAGCAGCTCGACACTGTTGAACACTGAAGCTTTCTTT.

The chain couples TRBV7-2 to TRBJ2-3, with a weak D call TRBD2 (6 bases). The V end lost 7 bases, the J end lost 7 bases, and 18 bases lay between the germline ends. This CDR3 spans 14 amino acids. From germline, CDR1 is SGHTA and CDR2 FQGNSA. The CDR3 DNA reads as TGTGCCAGCACTGGGACTCGCGCCGGAAATACGCAGTATTTT. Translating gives CASTGTRAGNTQYF.

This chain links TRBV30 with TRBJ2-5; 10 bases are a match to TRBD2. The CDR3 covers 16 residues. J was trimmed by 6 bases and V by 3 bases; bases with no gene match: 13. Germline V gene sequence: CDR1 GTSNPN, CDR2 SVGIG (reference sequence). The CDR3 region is CAWSPLAGTPRKTQYF. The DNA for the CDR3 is TGTGCCTGGAGCCCACTAGCGGGGACCCCTAGGAAGACCCAGTACTTC.

CDR3 bases: TGTGCCAGCAGTTTATTCGGGACAGGACTTCACGAGCAGTACTTC. Translated: CASSLFGTGLHEQYF. The genes are TRBV28 and TRBJ2-7; 8 bases map to TRBD1. V lost 1 base, J lost 5 bases, and 7 bases stayed unmatched. The CDR3 covers 15 residues. Germline CDR1 MDHEN, CDR2 SYDVKM.

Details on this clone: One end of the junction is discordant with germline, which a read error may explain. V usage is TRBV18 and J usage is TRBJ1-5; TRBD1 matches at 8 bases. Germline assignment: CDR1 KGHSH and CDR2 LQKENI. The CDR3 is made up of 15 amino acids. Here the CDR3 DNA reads TGTGCCAGCGCACCATCAGGACAGGGAAATCAGCCCCAGCATTTT. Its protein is CASAPSGQGNQPQHF.

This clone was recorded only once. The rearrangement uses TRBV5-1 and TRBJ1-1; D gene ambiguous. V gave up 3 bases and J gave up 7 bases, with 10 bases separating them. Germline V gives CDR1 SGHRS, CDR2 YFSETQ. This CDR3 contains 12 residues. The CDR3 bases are TGCGCCAGCAGCTACTCCGGGAGTGAAGCTTTCTTT. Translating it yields CASSYSGSEAFF.

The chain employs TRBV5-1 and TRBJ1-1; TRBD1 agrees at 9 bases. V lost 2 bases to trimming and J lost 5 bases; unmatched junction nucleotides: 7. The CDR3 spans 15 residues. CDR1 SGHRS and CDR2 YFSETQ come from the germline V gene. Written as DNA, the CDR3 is TGCGCCAGCAGCTTCCAGACGGACAGGGGAACTGAAGCTTTCTTT. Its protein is CASSFQTDRGTEAFF.

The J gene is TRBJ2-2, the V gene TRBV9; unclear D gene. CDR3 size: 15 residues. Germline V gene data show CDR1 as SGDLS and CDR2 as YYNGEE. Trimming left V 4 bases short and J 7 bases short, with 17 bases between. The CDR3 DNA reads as TGTGCCAGCAGCCCCCGGCGTGTTGTGGGCGGGGAGCTGTTTTTT. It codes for CASSPRRVVGGELFF. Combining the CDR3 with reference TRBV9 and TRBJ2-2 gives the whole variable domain DSGVTQTPKHLITATGQRVTLRCSPRSGDLSVYWYQQSLDQGLQFLIQYYNGEERAKGNILERFSAQQFPDLHSELNLSSLELGDSALYFCASSPRRVVGGELFFGEGSRLTVL.

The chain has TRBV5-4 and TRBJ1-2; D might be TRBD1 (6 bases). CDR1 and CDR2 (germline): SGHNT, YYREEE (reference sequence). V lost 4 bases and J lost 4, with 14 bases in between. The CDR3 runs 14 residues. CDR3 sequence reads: CASSTMGQVYGYTF. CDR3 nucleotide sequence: TGTGCCAGCAGCACGATGGGACAAGTCTATGGCTACACCTTC.

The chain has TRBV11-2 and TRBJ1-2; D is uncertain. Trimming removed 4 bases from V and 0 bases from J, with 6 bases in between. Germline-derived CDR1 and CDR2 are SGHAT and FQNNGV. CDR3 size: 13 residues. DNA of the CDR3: TGTGCCAGCAGCTCCGGACCTAACTATGGCTACACCTTC. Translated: CASSSGPNYGYTF.

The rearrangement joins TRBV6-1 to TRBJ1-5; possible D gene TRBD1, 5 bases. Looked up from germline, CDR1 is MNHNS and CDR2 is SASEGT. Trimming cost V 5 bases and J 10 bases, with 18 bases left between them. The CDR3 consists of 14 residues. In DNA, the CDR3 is TGTGCCAGCAGTACAATAACCCAAGGGGCACCCCAGCATTTT. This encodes CASSTITQGAPQHF.